This T cell receptor beta chain is drawn from a study of response to subunit inactivated influenza vaccine (dated by TCRdb to 2016 to 2019). Study-wide context: Deep quantitative T cell receptor repertoire profiling was used in the study to track responses to a trivalent subunit inactivated influenza vaccine. Study-wide findings and limitations: The authors suggested that each seasonal influenza vaccination may recruit only a limited number of new T cells.

This clonotype was counted between two and nine times. The clone's antigen remains unknown. Qualities for individual bases were not recorded, and no much larger clone is one base off. To prepare the library, RT-PCR was applied. The reads were generated on an Illumina HiSeq 2500. TCRdb reanalyzed the raw reads on its own, using fastp at Q25 for trimming and MiXCR for clone calling, and kept in-frame beta chains. Every CDR3 protein is listed once, alongside the most common genes and DNA of its rows. The sample contains about 780,000 distinct CDR3 sequences, about 18% of them found a single time. The ten biggest clones cover 9.5% to 13% of the sample. The germline V gene yields MGHRA for CDR1 and YSYEKL for CDR2. The CDR3 spans 14 residues, from the cysteine through the phenylalanine. The kept DNA is CDR3 alone, 42 bases in frame from the first base. Trimming costs V 0 bases and J 4 bases, and their ends lie 9 bases apart.

This TCR derives from a man aged 45-65 years who received an inactivated influenza vaccine. Donor details come from another sample of the same person, matched by shared clones. Sample: PBMCs from blood, taken about 5 days after vaccination. The chain uses TRBV4-1 and TRBJ1-2; confidence is insufficient to name the D gene. This receptor carries the CDR3 CASSQDSTAYGYTF. The nucleotides read TGCGCCAGCAGCCAAGATTCTACAGCCTATGGCTACACCTTC.